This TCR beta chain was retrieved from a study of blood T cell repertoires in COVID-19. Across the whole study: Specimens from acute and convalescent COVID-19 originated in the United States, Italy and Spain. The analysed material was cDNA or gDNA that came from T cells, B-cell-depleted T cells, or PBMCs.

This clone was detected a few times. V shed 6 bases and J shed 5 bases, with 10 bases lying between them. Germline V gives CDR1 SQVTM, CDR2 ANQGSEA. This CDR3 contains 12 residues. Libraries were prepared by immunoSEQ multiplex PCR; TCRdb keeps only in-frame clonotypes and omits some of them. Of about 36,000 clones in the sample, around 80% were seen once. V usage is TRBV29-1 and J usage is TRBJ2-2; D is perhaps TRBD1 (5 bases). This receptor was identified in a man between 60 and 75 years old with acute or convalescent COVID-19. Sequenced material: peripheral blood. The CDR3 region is CSVREGTGELFF. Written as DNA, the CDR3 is TGCAGCGTCAGGGAAGGGACCGGGGAGCTGTTTTTT.